Each of the 21 T cell receptor beta chains below was sequenced from the same sample in a study of siplizumab effects on memory and regulatory T cells. The method was immunoSEQ multiplex PCR; TCRdb's version includes in-frame clones alone and lacks a portion of them. The table records some 110,000 clones, about 94% of them present only once. The specimen sequenced was non-Treg CD4+ T cells sorted from blood. The receptors derive from a human donor in good health.

This clone has just one count. The genes are TRBV2 and TRBJ1-1, with D possibly being TRBD1 (5 bases). Germline V lookup: CDR1 SNHLY, CDR2 FYNNEI. V was trimmed by 8 bases and J by 6 bases, leaving 16 bases between them. The CDR3 runs to 13 residues. The CDR3 sequence: CASAGLVGPEAFF. CDR3 DNA sequence: TGTGCCAGCGCGGGTTTAGTGGGACCTGAAGCTTTCTTT.

This rearrangement joins TRBV4-2 to TRBJ2-1; 7 positions agree with TRBD1. Germline-derived CDR1 and CDR2 are LGHNA and YNFKEQ. This CDR3 is 16 amino acids long. Losses at the gene ends were 5 bases for V and 0 bases for J; bases not matched to a gene: 7. The CDR3 coding sequence is TGTGCCAGCAGCAGACCGGGACAGCCCTCCTACAATGAGCAGTTCTTC. Protein: CASSRPGQPSYNEQFF.

The V call is TRBV5-8, the J call TRBJ1-2; D might be TRBD1 (5 bases). Trimming removed 1 base at V and 6 bases at J, with 13 bases between. CDR1 and CDR2 from the germline V gene are SGHTS and YDEGEE. The CDR3 length is 14 residues. Written as DNA, the CDR3 is TGTGCCAGCAGCTTGCACAGGAACTTGGATGGCTACACCTTC. It yields the protein CASSLHRNLDGYTF.

The rearrangement uses TRBV10-1 and TRBJ2-3; 7 nucleotides line up with TRBD1. V shed 2 bases and J 2 bases; nucleotides not matched to a gene: 4. The CDR3 runs to 15 residues. CDR1 and CDR2 (germline): WNHNN, SYGVQD (reference sequence). The CDR3 DNA reads as TGCGCCAGCAGTGAGGACAGGGCAGTCACAGATACGCAGTATTTT. It specifies CASSEDRAVTDTQYF.

The chain carries TRBV4-2 and TRBJ2-7; D is ambiguous. Germline V gives CDR1 LGHNA, CDR2 YNFKEQ. The V end was cut by 0 bases, the J end by 0 bases, with 6 bases between. The CDR3 is made up of 14 amino acids. The CDR3 bases are TGTGCCAGCAGCCAAGACTACCTCTCCTACGAGCAGTACTTC. Translating it yields CASSQDYLSYEQYF.

The chain couples TRBV6-1 to TRBJ1-1, with 9 bases that match TRBD1. Trimming removed 2 bases from V and 5 bases from J; junction bases left unmatched: 9. The CDR3 totals 16 residues. Germline CDR1 MNHNS, CDR2 SASEGT. The chain's CDR3 is CASSELGQGLWTEAFF. The CDR3 bases are TGTGCCAGCAGTGAACTTGGACAGGGGTTGTGGACTGAAGCTTTCTTT.

The J gene is TRBJ2-1, the V gene TRBV7-8, with a weak D call TRBD2 (6 bases). V was clipped by 5 bases and J by 2 bases, with 13 bases between them. Germline V gene data show CDR1 as SGHVS and CDR2 as FQNEAQ. The CDR3 extends over 15 amino acids. The CDR3 loop is CASSLQEGPYNEQFF. In DNA, the CDR3 is TGTGCCAGCAGCCTCCAGGAGGGCCCCTACAATGAGCAGTTCTTC. The variable domain in full, with the rest retrieved from reference TRBV7-8 and TRBJ2-1, is GAGVSQSPRYKVAKRGQDVALRCDPISGHVSLFWYQQALGQGPEFLTYFQNEAQLDKSGLPSDRFFAERPEGSVSTLKIQRTQQEDSAVYLCASSLQEGPYNEQFFGPGTRLTVL.

The genes are TRBV6-1 and TRBJ2-1; TRBD2 aligns across 7 bases. This CDR3 region has 16 residues. Germline V gene data show CDR1 as MNHNS and CDR2 as SASEGT. J lost 0 bases, V lost 0 bases, and 2 bases had no gene match. CDR3 in DNA: TGTGCCAGCAGTGAAGCAGGCGGGGGCTCCTACAATGAGCAGTTCTTC. Translated, it gives CASSEAGGGSYNEQFF.

This clone was picked up a small number of times. The chain has TRBV19 and TRBJ1-2; a weak D match, TRBD1 (6 bases). This CDR3 spans 13 amino acids. Deletions cut 7 bases from V and 5 bases from J, with 14 bases between. Germline loops: CDR1 LNHDA, CDR2 SQIVND (reference sequence). This CDR3 is CASIGQTSYGYTF. In DNA, the CDR3 is TGTGCCAGTATAGGACAGACCTCGTATGGCTACACCTTC.

This clone has only one observation. CDR3 in amino acids: CASSYKDRGYEQYF. CDR3 in DNA: TGTGCCAGCAGTTACAAGGACAGGGGTTACGAGCAGTACTTC. The chain couples TRBV6-5 to TRBJ2-7; the match to TRBD1 covers 9 bases. The CDR3 runs to 14 residues. Germline CDR1 reads MNHEY; CDR2 reads SVGAGI. The J segment lost 4 bases and the V segment lost 2 bases, leaving 3 bases of the junction unmatched.

This clone has just a few counts. The J gene is TRBJ1-2, the V gene TRBV10-3, with D perhaps TRBD1 (6 bases). The CDR3 has 11 amino acids. Per germline, CDR1 ENHRY and CDR2 SYGVKD. Trimming left V 8 bases short and J 6 bases short, with 10 bases between. The CDR3, as DNA: TGTGCCATCCCTTCAGGGGATGGCTACACCTTC. Translation gives CAIPSGDGYTF.

This clone was observed a single time. V usage is TRBV7-9 and J usage is TRBJ1-1; TRBD1 might be the D (6 bases). The germline gives CDR1 SEHNR, CDR2 FQNEAQ (reference sequence). V lost 2 bases and J lost 1, with 8 bases in between. The length of the CDR3 is 14 residues. Here the CDR3 reads CASSLQQGNTEAFF. The CDR3 nucleotides are TGTGCCAGCAGCTTACAACAGGGGAACACTGAAGCTTTCTTT. The full variable domain, rest sourced from reference TRBV7-9 and TRBJ1-1, is DTGVSQNPRHKITKRGQNVTFRCDPISEHNRLYWYRQTLGQGPEFLTYFQNEAQLEKSRLLSDRFSAERPKGSFSTLEIQRTEQGDSAMYLCASSLQQGNTEAFFGQGTRLTVV.

The chain couples TRBV19 to TRBJ2-5; 9 nucleotides line up with TRBD1. CDR1 and CDR2 (germline): LNHDA, SQIVND (reference sequence). The CDR3 contains 14 residues. The ends lost 6 bases at V and 5 bases at J; junction bases unmatched: 7. As DNA, the CDR3 is TGTGCCAGTAGGAGGGGACAGGGACAGGAGACCCAGTACTTC. Translating it yields CASRRGQGQETQYF.

The chain links TRBV7-2 to TRBJ1-2; no clear D. CDR3 length: 14 amino acids. V was shortened by 5 bases and J by 4 bases, with 14 bases between the two germline ends. The V gene's germline CDR1 is SGHTA and CDR2 FQGNSA. CDR3 DNA sequence: TGTGCCAGCAGCCCCTATGGAGAGATCTATGGCTACACCTTC. Amino acid sequence: CASSPYGEIYGYTF.

The J gene is TRBJ2-1, the V gene TRBV10-3, with D perhaps matching TRBD1 (5 bases). The CDR3 totals 15 residues. V lost 7 bases and J 0 bases, leaving 13 bases between the germline ends. Per the germline V gene, CDR1 is ENHRY and CDR2 is SYGVKD. The CDR3 bases are TGTGCCATCAACACAGGCCCAAGCTCCTACAATGAGCAGTTCTTC. Translating gives CAINTGPSSYNEQFF.

The genes are TRBV5-6 and TRBJ1-5; 8 nucleotides match TRBD1. V was pared by 3 bases and J by 5 bases, with 4 bases of the junction left unmatched. Germline-derived CDR1 and CDR2 are SGHDT and YYEEEE. The CDR3 length is 14 residues. Written as DNA, the CDR3 is TGTGCCAGCAGCTCCGGGACAGGTCATCAGCCCCAGCATTTT. Translating it yields CASSSGTGHQPQHF.

V usage is TRBV5-6 and J usage is TRBJ2-5; unclear D gene. V was cut by 0 bases and J by 2 bases, with 8 bases left in between. Germline-derived CDR1 and CDR2 are SGHDT and YYEEEE. The CDR3 runs to 14 residues. The CDR3 sequence: CASSLGLGQETQYF. The CDR3 bases are TGTGCCAGCAGCTTGGGCCTCGGGCAAGAGACCCAGTACTTC.

This chain connects TRBV7-6 to TRBJ2-3; TRBD2 matches 9 bases. Germline loops: CDR1 SGHVS, CDR2 FNYEAQ. Germline trimming cut 1 base from V and 4 bases from J; bases unmatched to any gene: 6. CDR3 length: 16 amino acids. The CDR3 reads CASSLVVAGVSDTQYF. The DNA for the CDR3 is TGTGCCAGCAGCTTAGTAGTAGCGGGGGTGTCAGATACGCAGTATTTT. Supplemented by reference TRBV7-6 and TRBJ2-3, the full variable domain reads GAGVSQSPRYKVTKRGQDVALRCDPISGHVSLYWYRQALGQGPEFLTYFNYEAQQDKSGLPNDRFSAERPEGSISTLTIQRTEQRDSAMYRCASSLVVAGVSDTQYFGPGTRLTVL.

The chain employs TRBV5-1 and TRBJ2-4, with a weak D call TRBD1 (6 bases). The CDR3 length is 14 residues. The germline V and J ends were trimmed by 0 bases and 12 bases, with 16 bases remaining between them. Per the germline V gene, CDR1 is SGHRS and CDR2 is YFSETQ. The CDR3 loop reads CASSLVASQGRQYF. The CDR3 coding sequence is TGCGCCAGCAGCTTGGTGGCCTCCCAGGGGCGTCAGTACTTC.

The chain has TRBV27 and TRBJ2-2; D gene unclear. The V end lost 10 bases, the J end lost 2 bases, and 17 bases lay between the germline ends. The CDR3 extends over 15 amino acids. Germline values: CDR1 MNHEY, CDR2 SMNVEV (reference sequence). CDR3: CATSQGRTNTGELFF. CDR3 in DNA: TGTGCCACCTCCCAAGGGCGTACTAACACCGGGGAGCTGTTTTTT.

The genes are TRBV5-1 and TRBJ2-1; D is ambiguous. CDR3 length: 16 residues. Per germline, CDR1 SGHRS and CDR2 YFSETQ. The ends were cut back, 3 bases at V and 0 bases at J, with 13 bases in the middle. This CDR3 is CASSSLSLSSYNEQFF. The CDR3 nucleotides read TGCGCCAGCAGCTCTCTTAGCCTAAGCTCCTACAATGAGCAGTTCTTC.